The 8 T cell receptor beta chains below all came from one sample that was sequenced in a study of shared clonotypes between healthy human individuals. The data were produced by immunoSEQ multiplex PCR, yet TCRdb's version contains in-frame clones alone and is incomplete. Found here are about 2.3 million clones, 85% to 95% of them singletons; the top ten hold 0.37%. The specimen sequenced was naive CD4+ T cells from PBMCs. Subset noted: CD45RA+ positively selected. These receptors were obtained from a young man in good health. Some clones in this sample may be carry-over from other donors' samples.

V usage is TRBV7-9 and J usage is TRBJ2-1, with D tentatively TRBD1 or TRBD2 (6 bases each). The CDR3 consists of 16 residues. Trimming stripped 5 bases from V and 1 base from J, with 15 bases between. Germline V gives CDR1 SEHNR, CDR2 FQNEAQ (reference sequence). The CDR3, as DNA: TGTGCCAGCAGCCAGGTAGGGGGAGGTTCCTACAATGAGCAGTTCTTC. Its translation is CASSQVGGGSYNEQFF.

The chain carries TRBV9 and TRBJ1-5; possible D gene TRBD1, 5 bases. V was trimmed by 4 bases and J by 5 bases, leaving 13 bases between them. CDR1 and CDR2 (germline): SGDLS, YYNGEE. The CDR3 extends over 14 amino acids. CDR3 nucleotides: TGTGCCAGCAGCCCTCGGGGGGGGGATCAGCCCCAGCATTTT. This gives the protein CASSPRGGDQPQHF.

The chain carries TRBV2 and TRBJ2-7; a possible D gene is TRBD2 (6 bases). Trimming pared 9 bases from V and 6 bases from J, leaving 15 bases between. The CDR3 covers 12 residues. Per the germline V gene, CDR1 is SNHLY and CDR2 is FYNNEI. CDR3 coding DNA: TGTGCCAGTTCGGAGGGCCCTCTCGAGCAGTACTTC. This translates into CASSEGPLEQYF.

The chain combines TRBV4-1 with TRBJ1-1; D gene unclear. The CDR3 spans 15 residues. V was pared by 1 base and J by 1 base, with 10 bases between. Per germline, CDR1 MGHRA and CDR2 YSYEKL. CDR3 sequence reads: CASSQVRVSNTEAFF. The CDR3 DNA reads TGCGCCAGCAGCCAAGTGCGGGTCTCGAACACTGAAGCTTTCTTT.

The chain carries TRBV6-5 and TRBJ1-2; D ambiguous. The V gene lost 4 bases and the J gene lost 8 bases, with 14 bases spanning the gap. Germline V lookup: CDR1 MNHEY, CDR2 SVGAGI. CDR3 length: 13 amino acids. CDR3 coding DNA: TGTGCCAGCAGTTCCACCTTATTGAGGGGCTACACCTTC. Translation: CASSSTLLRGYTF.

The genes are TRBV18 and TRBJ1-2; TRBD1 might be the D (5 bases). Germline V gene sequence: CDR1 KGHSH, CDR2 LQKENI. V gave up 1 base and J gave up 3 bases, with 6 bases separating them. The CDR3 is 13 residues long. Here the CDR3 DNA reads TGTGCCAGCTCACCACAGGGGCACTATGGCTACACCTTC. It codes for CASSPQGHYGYTF. Together with reference TRBV18 and TRBJ1-2, the CDR3 gives the full variable domain: NAGVMQNPRHLVRRRGQEARLRCSPMKGHSHVYWYRQLPEEGLKFMVYLQKENIIDESGMPKERFSAEFPKEGPSILRIQQVVRGDSAAYFCASSPQGHYGYTFGSGTRLTVV.

The chain links TRBV7-3 to TRBJ2-2; 11 positions agree with TRBD2. Germline loops: CDR1 SGHTA, CDR2 FQGTGA. Trimming cost V 5 bases and J 6 bases; bases outside gene matches: 11. The CDR3 has 17 amino acids. This CDR3 is CASSPHKLAGAAGELFF. CDR3 DNA sequence: TGTGCCAGCAGCCCGCACAAACTAGCGGGAGCTGCCGGGGAGCTGTTTTTT.

The CDR3 region is CASSQDRLGEQYF. For the CDR3, the DNA is TGTGCCAGCTCACAGGACCGGCTGGGAGAGCAGTACTTC. V and J are TRBV18 and TRBJ2-7; no definite D call. This CDR3 is built from 13 residues. Germline lookup yields CDR1 KGHSH and CDR2 LQKENI. Trimming shortened V by 4 bases and J by 7 bases, and 14 bases separated the two germline ends.